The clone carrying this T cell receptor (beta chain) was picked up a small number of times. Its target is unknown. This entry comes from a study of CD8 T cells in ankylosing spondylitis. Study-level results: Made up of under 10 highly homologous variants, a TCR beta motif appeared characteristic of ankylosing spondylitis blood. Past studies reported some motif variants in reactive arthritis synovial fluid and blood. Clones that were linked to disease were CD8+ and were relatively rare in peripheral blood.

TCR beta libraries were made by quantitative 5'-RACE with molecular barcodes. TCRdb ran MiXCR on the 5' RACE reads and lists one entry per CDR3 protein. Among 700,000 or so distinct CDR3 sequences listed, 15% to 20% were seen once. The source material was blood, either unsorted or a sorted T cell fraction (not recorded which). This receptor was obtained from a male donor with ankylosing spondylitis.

Here the CDR3 reads CASSEALPTRKKYSNQPQHF. CDR3 nucleotides: TGTGCCAGCAGTGAAGCGCTTCCGACACGGAAAAAGTATAGCAATCAGCCCCAGCATTTT. V and J are TRBV2 and TRBJ1-5; D unclear. V shed 0 bases and J shed 0 bases, with 21 bases lying between them. Germline V gene data show CDR1 as SNHLY and CDR2 as FYNNEI. This CDR3 comprises 20 residues.